This is a list of T cell receptor beta chains from one sample in a study of T cell repertoires in cytomegalovirus infection. MiXCR, applied by TCRdb to the reads, yields one record per CDR3 protein. The data show 350,000 to 400,000 distinct CDR3 sequences, just under 35% seen once. No antigen has been assigned to these receptors. The specimen comprised cultured PBMCs, sampled from culture after CMV antigen stimulation. The receptors originated from a human donor in good health (CMV status not recorded). Some clones in this sample may be carry-over from other donors' samples. CDR3s include the opening cysteine and the closing phenylalanine or tryptophan. The order of the fields is clone size, J gene, D gene, V gene, CDR3 protein, CDR3 DNA. A D gene is named only where the DNA matches it firmly. Where a row states a size, it is once, few, many or the class of an expanded clone; other rows omit it.

size: few; J: TRBJ2-3; D: -; V: TRBV29-1; CDR3: CSVVRGADTQYF; DNA: TGCAGCGTTGTTAGGGGGGCCGATACGCAGTATTTT
size: few; J: TRBJ2-3; D: TRBD2; V: TRBV6-4; CDR3: CASNSGRPTSDTQYF; DNA: TGTGCCAGCAACAGCGGGAGGCCTACCTCAGATACGCAGTATTTT
size: -; J: TRBJ2-5; D: -; V: TRBV4-1; CDR3: CASGYRDTAQETQYF; DNA: TGCGCCAGCGGATACCGGGACACCGCCCAAGAGACCCAGTACTTC
size: -; J: TRBJ1-5; D: -; V: TRBV27; CDR3: CASSFWKGKTGNQPQHF; DNA: TGTGCCAGCAGTTTTTGGAAGGGAAAGACTGGCAATCAGCCCCAGCATTTT
size: -; J: TRBJ2-1; D: TRBD2; V: TRBV12-3/TRBV12-4; CDR3: CASSLAGTSGLSYNEQFF; DNA: TGTGCCAGCAGTTTAGCGGGGACTAGCGGTCTCTCCTACAATGAGCAGTTCTTC
size: -; J: TRBJ1-1; D: TRBD1; V: TRBV5-4; CDR3: CASSPRTGENTEAFF; DNA: TGTGCCAGCAGCCCAAGGACAGGAGAGAACACTGAAGCTTTCTTT
size: -; J: TRBJ2-5; D: TRBD2; V: TRBV24-1; CDR3: CATSEYGLASLETQYF; DNA: TGTGCCACCAGTGAATATGGACTAGCGAGCTTGGAGACCCAGTACTTC
size: few; J: TRBJ2-1; D: -; V: TRBV7-9; CDR3: CASSLGRFTWRSPHNEQFF; DNA: TGTGCCAGCAGCTTAGGGAGGTTTACCTGGAGATCCCCCCACAATGAGCAGTTCTTC
size: few; J: TRBJ2-1; D: -; V: TRBV28; CDR3: CASSFLGLLSYNEQFF; DNA: TGTGCCAGCAGTTTCCTCGGACTCCTCTCCTACAATGAGCAGTTCTTC
size: -; J: TRBJ2-3; D: TRBD2; V: TRBV9; CDR3: CASSVGGGTGGPTDTQYF; DNA: TGTGCCAGCAGCGTAGGGGGGGGAACGGGAGGGCCGACAGATACGCAGTATTTT
size: few; J: TRBJ1-2; D: -; V: TRBV27; CDR3: CASRKDPGLNYGYTF; DNA: TGTGCCAGCCGGAAGGATCCGGGACTTAACTATGGCTACACCTTC
size: large; J: TRBJ1-1; D: -; V: TRBV7-2; CDR3: CASSSRGGAGNTEAFF; DNA: TGTGCCAGCAGCTCACGGGGGGGTGCAGGGAACACTGAAGCTTTCTTT
size: -; J: TRBJ1-2; D: TRBD1; V: TRBV5-1; CDR3: CASSPDRDRGPNYGYTF; DNA: TGCGCCAGCAGCCCAGACCGGGACAGGGGACCTAACTATGGCTACACCTTC
size: -; J: TRBJ1-2; D: -; V: TRBV19; CDR3: CASRRGNNYGYTF; DNA: TGTGCCAGTAGGCGGGGGAACAACTATGGCTACACCTTC
size: -; J: TRBJ2-3; D: TRBD2; V: TRBV6-2/TRBV6-3; CDR3: CASRTTSGVTDTQYF; DNA: TGTGCCAGCAGAACGACTAGCGGGGTCACAGATACGCAGTATTTT
size: few; J: TRBJ2-1; D: -; V: TRBV6-2/TRBV6-3; CDR3: CASREDYRFREQFF; DNA: TGTGCCAGCAGAGAGGACTACAGGTTTCGGGAGCAGTTCTTC
size: -; J: TRBJ2-7; D: TRBD1; V: TRBV30; CDR3: CAVGQGLSEQYF; DNA: TGTGCCGTAGGACAGGGTCTTAGCGAGCAGTACTTC
size: many; J: TRBJ2-1; D: -; V: TRBV7-8; CDR3: CASSFEGAYNEQFF; DNA: TGTGCCAGCAGCTTTGAAGGGGCCTACAATGAGCAGTTCTTC
size: many; J: TRBJ2-5; D: -; V: TRBV7-9; CDR3: CASSLGDVNQETQYF; DNA: TGTGCCAGCAGCTTAGGCGACGTTAACCAAGAGACCCAGTACTTC
size: -; J: TRBJ1-1; D: -; V: TRBV19; CDR3: CASKDGGYSVAFF; DNA: TGTGCCAGTAAGGACGGGGGATATTCGGTGGCTTTCTTT
size: -; J: TRBJ1-2; D: -; V: TRBV4-2; CDR3: CASSQDPGAVGYTF; DNA: TGTGCCAGCAGCCAAGACCCTGGGGCAGTTGGCTACACCTTC
size: many; J: TRBJ2-5; D: TRBD2; V: TRBV7-2; CDR3: CASSPHSGRRGETQYF; DNA: TGTGCCAGCAGCCCCCATAGCGGGAGACGGGGAGAGACCCAGTACTTC
size: -; J: TRBJ2-1; D: TRBD2; V: TRBV10-3; CDR3: CASRGDEYNEQFF; DNA: TGTGCCAGCCGGGGGGACGAATACAATGAGCAGTTCTTC
size: -; J: TRBJ2-1; D: TRBD2; V: TRBV20-1; CDR3: CSAILAGPIGNEQFF; DNA: TGCAGTGCAATCCTAGCGGGCCCGATAGGGAATGAGCAGTTCTTC
size: few; J: TRBJ1-2; D: -; V: TRBV27; CDR3: CASRLNSLYGYTF; DNA: TGTGCCAGCAGATTAAACAGCCTATATGGCTACACCTTC
size: -; J: TRBJ1-1; D: -; V: TRBV7-9; CDR3: CASSVLGGSPEAFF; DNA: TGTGCCAGCAGCGTTCTGGGGGGGAGCCCTGAAGCTTTCTTT
size: -; J: TRBJ2-3; D: TRBD2; V: TRBV7-9; CDR3: CASSPGVAGGSTDTQYF; DNA: TGTGCCAGCAGCCCAGGTGTAGCGGGAGGGAGCACAGATACGCAGTATTTT
size: few; J: TRBJ2-1; D: -; V: TRBV7-2; CDR3: CASSLAPGTSYNEQFF; DNA: TGTGCCAGCAGCTTAGCGCCCGGGACCTCCTACAATGAGCAGTTCTTC
size: many; J: TRBJ2-2; D: TRBD2; V: TRBV7-8; CDR3: CATSFSPQRGPKAGELFF; DNA: TGTGCCACCAGCTTCTCACCACAGCGGGGCCCAAAAGCCGGGGAGCTGTTTTTT